Below are 18 T cell receptor beta chains sequenced from a single sample in a study of shared clonotypes between healthy human individuals. TCRdb's copy holds only in-frame clones and misses some; the assay was immunoSEQ multiplex PCR. The profile shows 850,000 to 1,100,000 clones, 60% to 80% of them singletons. Material: memory CD4+ T cells from PBMCs. Subset noted: CD45RA-negative fraction. The receptors were gathered from a man in his late teens or twenties in good health. Some clones in this sample may be carry-over from other donors' samples.

At least ten counts were recorded for this clone. The V gene is TRBV28, the J gene TRBJ2-3, with TRBD1 as a possible D gene (6 bases). The V end lost 6 bases, the J end lost 4 bases, and 14 bases lay between the germline ends. The CDR3 covers 14 residues. The germline gives CDR1 MDHEN, CDR2 SYDVKM. The CDR3 region has the DNA TGTGCCAGCAGGGACAGATTATCCGCAGATACGCAGTATTTT. Translated, it gives CASRDRLSADTQYF.

The rearrangement joins TRBV28 to TRBJ2-7, with TRBD2 matching over 7 bases. Germline lookup yields CDR1 MDHEN and CDR2 SYDVKM. V lost 6 bases, J lost 2 bases, and 7 bases stayed unmatched. This CDR3 has 14 amino acids. The CDR3: CASSLASGAYEQYF. As DNA, the CDR3 is TGTGCCAGCAGCCTGGCGAGCGGGGCCTACGAGCAGTACTTC.

The rearrangement links TRBV18 to TRBJ2-7, with 10 nucleotides matching TRBD2. After removal of 3 bases from V and 3 bases from J, the junction contained 2 bases not matched to a gene. CDR3 length: 14 residues. Germline V lookup: CDR1 KGHSH, CDR2 LQKENI. The CDR3 reads CASSPGLAIYEQYF. The CDR3 coding sequence is TGTGCCAGCTCACCGGGACTAGCGATCTACGAGCAGTACTTC.

The chain couples TRBV19 to TRBJ2-4; unclear D gene. The CDR3 is 15 amino acids. Per the germline V gene, CDR1 is LNHDA and CDR2 is SQIVND (reference sequence). Trimming left V 4 bases short and J 15 bases short, with 25 bases between. The DNA for the CDR3 is TGTGCCAGTAGTAGCATCCCCACCCCCTTCACAGCACTGTACTTC. Translation: CASSSIPTPFTALYF.

This chain uses TRBV28 with TRBJ2-3; D is perhaps TRBD2 (5 bases). Germline-derived CDR1 and CDR2 are MDHEN and SYDVKM. Trimming left V 3 bases short and J 4 bases short, with 8 bases between. CDR3 length: 13 amino acids. CDR3 in amino acids: CASSLRVPDTQYF. The CDR3 nucleotides are TGTGCCAGCAGTTTGAGGGTCCCAGATACGCAGTATTTT.

Comments on this clone: The sample holds other DNA sequences that translate to the same CDR3. The chain couples TRBV5-1 to TRBJ2-5; 9 nucleotides line up with TRBD1. This CDR3 has 14 amino acids. J gave up 4 bases and V 4 bases, and 5 bases lay outside the gene matches. Germline V lookup: CDR1 SGHRS, CDR2 YFSETQ. Written as DNA, the CDR3 is TGCGCCAGCAGCCCGGGGACAGGGAGAGAGACCCAGTACTTC. Its translation: CASSPGTGRETQYF.

This clone appeared many times. The chain joins TRBV5-1 to TRBJ2-3; no definite D call. The germline gives CDR1 SGHRS, CDR2 YFSETQ. The V and J ends lost 2 bases and 9 bases respectively, with 13 bases between them. CDR3 size: 13 residues. CDR3 nucleotide sequence: TGCGCCAGCAGCTTAAAGGACCCCGGGACGCAGTATTTT. Translation: CASSLKDPGTQYF.

V usage is TRBV9 and J usage is TRBJ2-2; D unresolved. V was pared by 1 base and J by 2 bases, with 3 bases between. The CDR3 is made up of 13 amino acids. Germline CDR1 SGDLS, CDR2 YYNGEE. The CDR3 coding sequence is TGTGCCAGCAGCGTATCTAACACCGGGGAGCTGTTTTTT. This codes for CASSVSNTGELFF.

The rearrangement uses TRBV6-5 and TRBJ1-3, with D unclear. CDR1 and CDR2 from the germline V gene are MNHEY and SVGAGI. The V end lost 0 bases, the J end lost 7 bases, and 10 bases lay between the germline ends. This CDR3 region has 14 residues. CDR3 DNA sequence: TGTGCCAGCAGTTACTCAAGTCTAGGGAACACCATATATTTT. Protein sequence: CASSYSSLGNTIYF.

The V and J genes are TRBV28 and TRBJ1-4, with D tentatively TRBD1 (5 bases). Deletions cut 5 bases from V and 5 bases from J, with 15 bases between. Per germline, CDR1 MDHEN and CDR2 SYDVKM. The CDR3 totals 15 residues. The CDR3 sequence is CASSHADTPNEKLFF. The CDR3 nucleotides are TGTGCCAGCAGTCACGCGGACACACCCAATGAAAAACTGTTTTTT.

The count of this clone is one. The gene calls are TRBV4-2 and TRBJ1-5, with 7 positions matching TRBD1. Trimming removed 4 bases from V and 5 bases from J; junction bases left unmatched: 8. Germline V CDR1 and CDR2: LGHNA, YNFKEQ. The CDR3 is 15 residues long. The CDR3 protein is CASSRHRGRDQPQHF. Written as DNA, the CDR3 is TGTGCCAGCAGCCGACACAGGGGTAGGGATCAGCCCCAGCATTTT.

The chain carries TRBV19 and TRBJ1-1; 10 bases agree with TRBD1. The CDR3 spans 13 residues. Germline V gene lookup returns CDR1 LNHDA and CDR2 SQIVND (reference sequence). With 8 bases clipped from V and 1 base from J, the junction kept 1 base outside the gene matches. The CDR3: CASGDRGNTEAFF. DNA for the CDR3: TGTGCCAGTGGGGACAGGGGGAACACTGAAGCTTTCTTT.

About this clone itself: This sample also contains other DNA sequences that code for the same CDR3. This chain uses TRBV9 with TRBJ1-2; unclear D gene. This CDR3 contains 13 residues. Trimming took off 2 bases at V and 2 bases at J, with 7 bases between the two ends. From germline, CDR1 is SGDLS and CDR2 YYNGEE. CDR3 bases: TGTGCCAGCAGCGTCGGACCCAACTATGGCTACACCTTC. Encoded protein: CASSVGPNYGYTF.

J is TRBJ1-1 and V is TRBV4-3; a possible D gene is TRBD1 (6 bases). The CDR3 is 17 residues long. Germline loops: CDR1 LGHNA, CDR2 YSLEER. Trimming removed 0 bases from V and 1 base from J, with 15 bases in between. Here the CDR3 DNA reads TGCGCCAGCAGCCAAGATCCACGGGGACACTCGAACACTGAAGCTTTCTTT. This codes for CASSQDPRGHSNTEAFF.

The V and J genes are TRBV27 and TRBJ1-2; TRBD1 matches 8 bases. V gave up 5 bases and J gave up 5 bases; unmatched junction bases: 10. In germline, CDR1 is MNHEY, CDR2 SMNVEV (reference sequence). This CDR3 has 15 amino acids. The DNA of the CDR3 is TGTGCCAGCAGTAAAGGACAGGGTGGAGGGTATGGCTACACCTTC. It yields the protein CASSKGQGGGYGYTF.

The chain combines TRBV9 with TRBJ2-5; the D call may be TRBD1 or TRBD2 (5 bases each). Trimming stripped 4 bases from V and 5 bases from J, with 15 bases between. This CDR3 is built from 14 residues. Germline values: CDR1 SGDLS, CDR2 YYNGEE. The CDR3 bases are TGTGCCAGCAGCTCCAGCGGACAAGGCGAGACCCAGTACTTC. It is translated as CASSSSGQGETQYF.

V usage is TRBV5-1 and J usage is TRBJ2-3; 7 bases align to TRBD1. Germline V CDR1 and CDR2: SGHRS, YFSETQ. CDR3 length equals 13 residues. The J segment lost 7 bases and the V segment lost 8 bases, leaving 10 bases of the junction unmatched. The CDR3 sequence: CASTTQGENTQYF. CDR3 DNA: TGCGCCAGTACTACCCAGGGGGAAAATACGCAGTATTTT.

The V gene is TRBV4-2, the J gene TRBJ2-6; 7 bases agree with TRBD1. Unmatched junction bases numbered 12, after V lost 0 bases and J lost 1 base. The CDR3 length is 20 residues. CDR1 and CDR2 from the germline V gene are LGHNA and YNFKEQ. This chain's CDR3 is CASSQDGPGGVFSGANVLTF. The CDR3 bases are TGTGCCAGCAGCCAAGATGGGCCAGGGGGAGTTTTTTCTGGGGCCAACGTCCTGACTTTC.